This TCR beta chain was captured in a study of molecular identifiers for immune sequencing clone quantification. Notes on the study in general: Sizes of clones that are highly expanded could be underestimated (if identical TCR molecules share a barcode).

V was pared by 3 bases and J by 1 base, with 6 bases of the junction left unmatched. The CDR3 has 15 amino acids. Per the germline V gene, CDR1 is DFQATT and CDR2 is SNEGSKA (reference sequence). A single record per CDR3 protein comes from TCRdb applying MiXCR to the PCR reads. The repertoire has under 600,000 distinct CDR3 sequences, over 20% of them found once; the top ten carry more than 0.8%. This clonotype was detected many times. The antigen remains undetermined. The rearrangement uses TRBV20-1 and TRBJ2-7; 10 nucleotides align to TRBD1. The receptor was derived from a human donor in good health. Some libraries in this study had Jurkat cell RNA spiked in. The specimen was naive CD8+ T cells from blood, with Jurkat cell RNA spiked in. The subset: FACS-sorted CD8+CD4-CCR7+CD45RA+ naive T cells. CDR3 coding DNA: TGCAGTGCTAGTAGTGGGACAGGGGTTTCCTACGAGCAGTACTTC. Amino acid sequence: CSASSGTGVSYEQYF.